The next 5 T cell receptor beta chains were all read from a single sample in a study of blood T cell repertoires in COVID-19. Profiled with immunoSEQ multiplex PCR; TCRdb holds only in-frame clones, not every one. The profile shows about 50,000 clones, 86% of them singletons. Source material: peripheral blood. Receptor source: an older woman with acute or convalescent COVID-19.

This chain connects TRBV30 to TRBJ2-7; 7 bases line up with TRBD2. In germline, CDR1 is GTSNPN, CDR2 SVGIG (reference sequence). The CDR3 is 11 amino acids. Unmatched junction bases numbered 4, after V lost 7 bases and J lost 4 bases. As DNA, the CDR3 is TGTGCCTCCGAGGGAGGGTACGAGCAGTACTTC. Translated: CASEGGYEQYF.

The chain links TRBV30 to TRBJ2-7; D is ambiguous. Germline lookup yields CDR1 GTSNPN and CDR2 SVGIG (reference sequence). The CDR3 has 13 amino acids. With 0 bases removed from V and 2 bases from J, the gap between germline ends came to 8 bases. CDR3 sequence (DNA): TGTGCCTGGAGTGTACAGCCCCCCTACGAGCAGTACTTC. Residues: CAWSVQPPYEQYF.

The chain recombines TRBV10-3 with TRBJ1-5; 9 bases fit TRBD1. The germline CDR1 and CDR2 sequences are ENHRY and SYGVKD. The CDR3 length is 13 residues. Germline trimming cut 11 bases from V and 3 bases from J; bases unmatched to any gene: 5. CDR3 nucleotide sequence: TGTGCCGTAGGACAGGGGCCCAATCAGCCCCAGCATTTT. This sequence encodes CAVGQGPNQPQHF.

The V and J genes are TRBV19 and TRBJ1-2; D is undetermined. The V gene's germline CDR1 is LNHDA and CDR2 SQIVND (reference sequence). The CDR3 totals 13 residues. Trimming shortened V by 10 bases and J by 2 bases, and 14 bases separated the two germline ends. The DNA of the CDR3 is TGTGCCACCGTTGGGTACAGAAACTATGGCTACACCTTC. As protein: CATVGYRNYGYTF. The whole variable domain, remainder taken from reference TRBV19 and TRBJ1-2, is DGGITQSPKYLFRKEGQNVTLSCEQNLNHDAMYWYRQDPGQGLRLIYYSQIVNDFQKGDIAEGYSVSREKKESFPLTVTSAQKNPTAFYLCATVGYRNYGYTFGSGTRLTVV.

CDR3 residues: CASSDRAFATDTQYF. CDR3 sequence (DNA): TGTGCCAGCAGTGACAGGGCCTTCGCCACAGATACGCAGTATTTT. This chain joins TRBV6-1 and TRBJ2-3; D perhaps matches TRBD1 (5 bases). Per germline, CDR1 MNHNS and CDR2 SASEGT. Trimming removed 3 bases from V and 2 bases from J, with 12 bases in between. This CDR3 is 15 amino acids long.